This is a list of T cell receptor beta chains from one sample in a study of blood T cells in healthy people across ages. Using its own MiXCR run on the 5' RACE reads, TCRdb lists one record per CDR3 protein. The sample records over 700,000 distinct CDR3 sequences, around a quarter being singletons. The sample also formed part of further work on T cells of mothers and their children.

What was sequenced was blood. All receptors derive from a boy between 5 and 17 years old in good health. CDR3s include the opening cysteine and the closing phenylalanine or tryptophan. A D gene is named only where the DNA matches it firmly. Not every row has a clone size; where given, it reads once, few, many or a size class.

-	TRBV6-2/TRBV6-3	TRBD1	TRBJ2-2	TGTGCCAGCAGTCGGACAGGGAGGATCACCGGGGAGCTGTTTTTT	CASSRTGRITGELFF
-	TRBV6-1	-	TRBJ2-1	TGTGCCAGCAGTCCAGCTAGAAATCGCGGTAGGAGTGAGCAGTTCTTC	CASSPARNRGRSEQFF
-	TRBV29-1	-	TRBJ2-7	TGCAGCGTTGAAGATAAAGGGACGAACTACGAGCAGTACTTC	CSVEDKGTNYEQYF
few	TRBV7-9	TRBD2	TRBJ2-1	TGTGCCAGCAGCCACAGCCCCCGACTAGCGGTAAAGAATGAGCAGTTCTTC	CASSHSPRLAVKNEQFF
few	TRBV24-1	TRBD1	TRBJ2-1	TGTGCCACCAGTGACACTGGACAGGGGGTCACCCAGAATGAGCAGTTCTTC	CATSDTGQGVTQNEQFF
-	TRBV20-1	-	TRBJ2-7	TGCAGTGCTAGAGATTCCCGGGAGTTCGGGGAGCAGTACTTC	CSARDSREFGEQYF
many	TRBV10-1	-	TRBJ2-7	TGCGCCAGCAGTGAAGGGATGGCGGGTGGCTACGAGCAGTACTTC	CASSEGMAGGYEQYF
-	TRBV4-1	-	TRBJ2-3	TGCGCCAGCAGCCAAGATACCTTAGGGCAGGCTATCACAGATACGCAGTATTTT	CASSQDTLGQAITDTQYF
-	TRBV29-1	-	TRBJ2-3	TGCAGCGTTGTGGCACGCGGATTCGATACGCAGTATTTT	CSVVARGFDTQYF
-	TRBV28	TRBD1	TRBJ1-1	TGTGCCAGCAGTCACGGGACAGGGGGACCGAACACTGAAGCTTTCTTT	CASSHGTGGPNTEAFF
-	TRBV5-5	-	TRBJ1-2	TGTGCCAGCAGCTTGTTGATGGGAGGACCCTATGGCTACACCTTC	CASSLLMGGPYGYTF
-	TRBV5-6	TRBD1	TRBJ2-5	TGTGCCAGCACTGGACAGGACAAAGAGACCCAGTACTTC	CASTGQDKETQYF
few	TRBV7-2	-	TRBJ2-5	TGTGCCAGCGCACCGGGACCCCAAGAGACCCAGTACTTC	CASAPGPQETQYF
few	TRBV5-5	-	TRBJ1-5	TGTGCCAGCAGCGATGGACAGAAGACTAATCAGCCCCAGCATTTT	CASSDGQKTNQPQHF
-	TRBV7-3	-	TRBJ1-5	TGTGCCAGCAGCTTACCCCGGGGGGGTTCCTATCAGCCCCAGCATTTT	CASSLPRGGSYQPQHF
few	TRBV6-5	-	TRBJ1-2	TGTGCCAGCAGTTACTCTGGGGCTGGCTACACCTTC	CASSYSGAGYTF
few	TRBV2	TRBD2	TRBJ2-1	TGTGCCAGCCTCGGACTAGCGGGTAGCTACAATGAGCAGTTCTTC	CASLGLAGSYNEQFF
-	TRBV5-1	TRBD1	TRBJ1-1	TGCGCCAGCAGCTTGGAGGGACAGGGGGTCACTGAAGCTTTCTTT	CASSLEGQGVTEAFF
-	TRBV14	-	TRBJ1-1	TGTGCCAGCAGTCTTGGACGGATCACTGAAGCTTTCTTT	CASSLGRITEAFF
-	TRBV7-9	TRBD2	TRBJ2-5	TGTGCCAGCAGCTTAGGGGGGGGGTTGACAGAGACCCAGTACTTC	CASSLGGGLTETQYF
-	TRBV4-1	-	TRBJ2-5	TGCGCCAGCAGCCAAGAATTCGGAGTAAGGACGGGCCAGTACTTC	CASSQEFGVRTGQYF
few	TRBV7-2	-	TRBJ1-1	TGTGCCAGCAGCCTCCAGATCCTCACTGAAGCTTTCTTT	CASSLQILTEAFF
-	TRBV4-1	-	TRBJ2-1	TGCGCCAGCAGCCAAGAACCCCCGACCTACAATGAGCAGTTCTTC	CASSQEPPTYNEQFF
-	TRBV2	TRBD2	TRBJ2-1	TGTGCCAGCAGTTTATCCGGGACTAGCTCGTTGAATGAGCAGTTCTTC	CASSLSGTSSLNEQFF
few	TRBV27	-	TRBJ2-2	TGTGCCAGCAGGCAGTTTTTCGCCGGGGAGCTGTTTTTT	CASRQFFAGELFF
-	TRBV5-1	-	TRBJ2-7	TGCGCCAGCAGCGGTGGAGGGTGCGAGCAGTACTTC	CASSGGGCEQYF
-	TRBV11-2	TRBD2	TRBJ2-3	TGTGCCAGCAGCTTCGGTCGACTAGCTGCCCGGGGAAGCACAGATACGCAGTATTTT	CASSFGRLAARGSTDTQYF
-	TRBV6-4	-	TRBJ1-1	TGTGCCAGCAGTGTAAGGCCCAACACTGAAGCTTTCTTT	CASSVRPNTEAFF
-	TRBV4-1	-	TRBJ2-7	TGCGCCAGCAGCCAAGATCCCAGTACTGGAGGCGAGCAGTACTTC	CASSQDPSTGGEQYF
-	TRBV12-3/TRBV12-4	-	TRBJ2-7	TGTGCCAGCCGTCGGTTGGAGCGCGAGCAGTACTTC	CASRRLEREQYF
few	TRBV10-2	TRBD1	TRBJ1-2	TGCGCCAGCGGGAGCAGAGGGGGCACTAACTATGGCTACACCTTC	CASGSRGGTNYGYTF
few	TRBV12-5	TRBD2	TRBJ2-3	TGTGCTAGTGGTTTGGTACTGGCCGGGAGGGAAACAGATACGCAGTATTTT	CASGLVLAGRETDTQYF
few	TRBV20-1	TRBD1	TRBJ2-7	TGCAGTGCTGGACCGGGACGGACAGGGGGCATCGACGAGCAGTACTTC	CSAGPGRTGGIDEQYF
-	TRBV29-1	TRBD1	TRBJ2-5	TGCAGCGTTGATGGGACAGGGGTTGGAGAGACCCAGTACTTC	CSVDGTGVGETQYF
few	TRBV20-1	-	TRBJ2-7	TGCAGTGCTAGAGATCGTTCAAGCTCCTACGAGCAGTACTTC	CSARDRSSSYEQYF
many	TRBV5-5	-	TRBJ2-5	TGTGCCAGCAGCTTGGGGCAGAACCAAGAGACCCAGTACTTC	CASSLGQNQETQYF
few	TRBV29-1	-	TRBJ2-7	TGCAGCGTGCTGGACTCATTAAACTACGAGCAGTACTTC	CSVLDSLNYEQYF
few	TRBV12-3/TRBV12-4	TRBD1	TRBJ1-4	TGTGCCAGCAGACAGACAGGGGAACCGACTAATGAAAAACTGTTTTTT	CASRQTGEPTNEKLFF
-	TRBV5-1	TRBD1	TRBJ2-6	TGCGCCAGCAGCTCCACTCGACAGGGATTGTCTGGGGCCAACGTCCTGACTTTC	CASSSTRQGLSGANVLTF
few	TRBV6-6	TRBD1	TRBJ2-7	TGTGCCAGCAGTCCCGGGACAGCGGCCGAGCAGTACTTC	CASSPGTAAEQYF
-	TRBV3-1	TRBD2	TRBJ2-3	TGTGCCAGCAGCCAAGGTGGAGCGGGGGTGGTTCAGCGGAAAGATACGCAGTATTTT	CASSQGGAGVVQRKDTQYF
few	TRBV7-7	TRBD1	TRBJ2-5	TGTGCTAGCAGCTTAGGCGCGTGGACAGGGGACTCGGGACTACGGGAGACCCAGTACTTC	CASSLGAWTGDSGLRETQYF